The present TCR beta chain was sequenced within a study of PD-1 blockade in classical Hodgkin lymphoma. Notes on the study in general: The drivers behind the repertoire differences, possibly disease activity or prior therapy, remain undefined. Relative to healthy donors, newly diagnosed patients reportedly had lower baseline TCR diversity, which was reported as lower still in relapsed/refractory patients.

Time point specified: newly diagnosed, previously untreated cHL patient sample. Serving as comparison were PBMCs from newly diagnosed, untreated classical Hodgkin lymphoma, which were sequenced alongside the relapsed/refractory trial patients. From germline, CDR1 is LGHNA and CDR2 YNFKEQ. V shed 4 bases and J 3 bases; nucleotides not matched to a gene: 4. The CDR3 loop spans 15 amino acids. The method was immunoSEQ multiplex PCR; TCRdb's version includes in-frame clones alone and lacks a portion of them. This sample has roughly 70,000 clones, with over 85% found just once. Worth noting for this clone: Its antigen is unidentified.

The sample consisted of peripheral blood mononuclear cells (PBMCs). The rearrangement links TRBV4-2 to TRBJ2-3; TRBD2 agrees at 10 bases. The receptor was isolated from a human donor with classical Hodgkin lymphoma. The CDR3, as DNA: TGTGCCAGCAGCCGCACTAGCGGGGTAACAGATACGCAGTATTTT. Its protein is CASSRTSGVTDTQYF.